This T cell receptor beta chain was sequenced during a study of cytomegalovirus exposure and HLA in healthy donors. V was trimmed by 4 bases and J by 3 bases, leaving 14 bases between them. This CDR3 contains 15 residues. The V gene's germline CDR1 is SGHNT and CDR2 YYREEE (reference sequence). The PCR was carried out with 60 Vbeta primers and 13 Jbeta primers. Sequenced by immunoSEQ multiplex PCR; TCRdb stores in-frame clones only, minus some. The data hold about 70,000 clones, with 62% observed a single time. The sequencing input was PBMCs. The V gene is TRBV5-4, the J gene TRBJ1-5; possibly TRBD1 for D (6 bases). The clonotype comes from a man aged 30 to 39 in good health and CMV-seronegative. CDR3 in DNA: TGTGCCAGCAGCCGGGACGGGGGGGCCAATCAGCCCCAGCATTTT. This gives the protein CASSRDGGANQPQHF.